A few counts support the clone carrying this T cell receptor beta chain. The antigen is undetermined. Germline V CDR1 and CDR2: SGHDN, FVKESK. Between the trimmed V and J ends, which lost 2 bases and 6 bases, there was a span of 8 bases. There are 12 residues in the CDR3. This record comes from a study of T cells in Graves' hyperthyroidism and ophthalmopathy. Study at large: Initial diagnosis, before any treatment, was when peripheral blood was collected. Study-level findings and limits: Ophthalmopathy, as predicted by the model, came a median approximately 6.5 months after the prediction.

Patients aged 18 to 65 had newly diagnosed hyperthyroidism lasting under 2 months. The source material, RNA transcripts, was used to amplify TCR beta CDR3 regions. The HTBI primer set was used in a first-round RT-PCR of the TCR CDR3. MiXCR, run by TCRdb on the multiplex PCR reads, gives a single entry per CDR3 protein. Of approximately 630,000 distinct CDR3 sequences in the sample, 16% are singletons; the top ten hold 3.5% to 4%. Sequenced input: blood. The J gene is TRBJ2-7, the V gene TRBV14, with TRBD2 as a possible D gene (5 bases). This clonotype was sampled from a woman aged 30 to 39 with Graves' hyperthyroidism. CDR3 DNA: TGTGCCAGCAGCCAATATGAGGGCGAGCAGTACTTC. Protein product: CASSQYEGEQYF.